This TCR beta chain was identified in a study of blood T cell repertoires in COVID-19. The wider study: PBMCs, B-cell-depleted T cells, or T cells were the source of the cDNA or gDNA that made up the material.

Profiled with immunoSEQ multiplex PCR; TCRdb holds only in-frame clones, not every one. The sample carries fewer than 85,000 clones, around 89% recorded once. Germline V CDR1 and CDR2: MNHEY, SMNVEV (reference sequence). The length of the CDR3 is 17 residues. V was trimmed by 0 bases and J by 3 bases, leaving 16 bases between them. The source is a human donor in a cohort sampled during active COVID-19. V is TRBV27 and J is TRBJ2-3; maybe TRBD1 (7 bases). Sequenced input: peripheral blood. The CDR3 DNA is TGTGCCAGCAGTTTATCGATGTGGCAGGGGGGTACAGATACGCAGTATTTT. This sequence encodes CASSLSMWQGGTDTQYF.